Below, 14 T cell receptor beta chains from the same sample are listed, as sequenced in a study of a mutant IDH1 vaccine in newly diagnosed glioma. Sequenced by immunoSEQ multiplex PCR; TCRdb stores in-frame clones only, minus some. The data contain 25,000 to 30,000 clones, 70% to 90% of them singletons. These receptors are not linked to any known antigen. Time point of the sample: week 5, during vaccination. Every vaccine dose comprised 300 ug of mutant IDH1 20-mer peptide plus topical imiquimod. Material: PBMCs, obtained from a glioma patient whose treatment included an IDH1 peptide vaccine. These receptor sequences come from a young man with glioma.

CDR3 region: CASSLVPGNTIYF. The CDR3, as DNA: TGTGCCAGCAGCTTGGTGCCGGGAAACACCATATATTTT. The V call is TRBV5-6, the J call TRBJ1-3; D unresolved. The ends were cut back, 0 bases at V and 4 bases at J, with 5 bases in the middle. The CDR3 runs to 13 residues. The germline V gene encodes CDR1 SGHDT and CDR2 YYEEEE.

The CDR3 region has the DNA TGTGCCAGCAGACGGGGACTTCCCGATGAAAAACTGTTTTTT. It codes for CASRRGLPDEKLFF. V usage is TRBV11-2 and J usage is TRBJ1-4; a weak D match, TRBD1 (5 bases). This CDR3 is built from 14 residues. Trimming took 6 bases from V and 6 from J, leaving 14 bases between them. The V gene's germline CDR1 is SGHAT and CDR2 FQNNGV.

V gene TRBV13 combines with J gene TRBJ1-3, with TRBD1 as a possible D gene (6 bases). V was shortened by 0 bases and J by 2 bases, with 8 bases between the two germline ends. The V gene's germline CDR1 is PRHDT and CDR2 FYEKMQ (reference sequence). The CDR3 sequence is 15 residues long. CDR3 amino acids: CASSLGTGTGNTIYF. The CDR3 DNA is TGTGCCAGCAGCTTAGGAACAGGGACTGGAAACACCATATATTTT.

This rearrangement joins TRBV5-1 to TRBJ1-2; 7 bases fit TRBD1. The CDR3 loop spans 13 amino acids. Unmatched junction bases numbered 4, after V lost 3 bases and J lost 5 bases. CDR1 is SGHRS, CDR2 YFSETQ, per germline. The CDR3 spells CASSSRDSYGYTF. DNA for the CDR3: TGCGCCAGCAGCTCAAGGGACAGTTATGGCTACACCTTC.

This clone is deemed medium-sized (0.01 to 0.1%). The J gene is TRBJ1-1, the V gene TRBV6-5, with D unresolved. Germline CDR1 reads MNHEY; CDR2 reads SVGAGI. V lost 4 bases to trimming and J lost 1 base, with 7 bases between them. This CDR3 is built from 13 residues. Here the CDR3 reads CASSLTSNTEAFF. The CDR3 region has the DNA TGTGCCAGCAGTTTGACATCGAACACTGAAGCTTTCTTT.

J is TRBJ1-6 and V is TRBV6-5; tentatively, D is TRBD1 (5 bases). Per germline, CDR1 MNHEY and CDR2 SVGAGI. The CDR3 spans 16 residues. Trimming removed 2 bases at V and 6 bases at J, with 14 bases between. The CDR3 loop reads CASSYGRVTANSPLHF. CDR3 DNA: TGTGCCAGCAGTTACGGTCGGGTGACAGCTAATTCACCCCTCCACTTT.

This chain uses TRBV30 with TRBJ2-5, with a possible D match to TRBD2 (5 bases). CDR1 GTSNPN and CDR2 SVGIG come from the germline V gene (reference sequence). The V end was cut by 3 bases, the J end by 5 bases, with 22 bases between. The CDR3 sequence is 16 residues long. Here the CDR3 reads CAWSLTGSASRETQYF. The DNA for the CDR3 is TGTGCCTGGAGCCTTACGGGTAGCGCCTCTAGGGAGACCCAGTACTTC.

This rearrangement joins TRBV14 to TRBJ1-4; TRBD1 agrees at 7 bases. V shed 4 bases and J 10 bases; nucleotides not matched to a gene: 6. The CDR3 is 13 amino acids. CDR1 and CDR2 from the germline V gene are SGHDN and FVKESK. This chain's CDR3 is CASSLLGQRKLFF. The CDR3 coding sequence is TGTGCCAGCAGCCTTTTGGGACAGAGAAAACTGTTTTTT.

The rearrangement joins TRBV30 to TRBJ2-5; D ambiguous. The J call could be wrong; TRBJ2-7 is a better fit for the DNA end. The CDR3 is made up of 12 amino acids. Germline V gives CDR1 GTSNPN, CDR2 SVGIG (reference sequence). CDR3 loop: CAWSVRIYEQYF. The CDR3 DNA reads TGTGCCTGGAGTGTACGTATCTACGAGCAGTACTTC.

This sequence joins TRBV4-1 and TRBJ2-2, with D perhaps matching TRBD2 (5 bases). V gave up 1 base and J gave up 5 bases, with 8 bases separating them. This CDR3 spans 14 amino acids. Per germline, CDR1 MGHRA and CDR2 YSYEKL. CDR3 coding DNA: TGCGCCAGCAGCCAAGCAGAGGGAACCGGGGAGCTGTTTTTT. This translates into CASSQAEGTGELFF.

J is TRBJ2-7 and V is TRBV6-1, with D unclear. Per germline, CDR1 MNHNS and CDR2 SASEGT. The ends were cut back, 10 bases at V and 2 bases at J, with 9 bases in the middle. The CDR3 covers 11 residues. The CDR3 sequence is CATDGTYEQYF. DNA for the CDR3: TGTGCCACCGATGGGACCTACGAGCAGTACTTC.

The CDR3 here is CAWSVGRKNTEAFF. CDR3 DNA sequence: TGTGCCTGGAGTGTGGGCAGGAAGAACACTGAAGCTTTCTTT. The V call is TRBV30, the J call TRBJ1-1; D call uncertain. The CDR3 is 14 amino acids. In germline, CDR1 is GTSNPN, CDR2 SVGIG (reference sequence). V lost 0 bases, J lost 1 base, and 9 bases lay in between.

This clone has only one observation. Here the CDR3 reads CASKPTGGTNQPQHF. CDR3 sequence (DNA): TGTGCCAGCAAACCGACAGGGGGAACCAATCAGCCCCAGCATTTT. The genes are TRBV7-2 and TRBJ1-5; 9 bases are a match to TRBD1. Germline-derived CDR1 and CDR2 are SGHTA and FQGNSA. CDR3 length equals 15 residues. The V segment lost 7 bases and the J segment 3 bases; nucleotides outside the gene matches: 7. The full variable domain, with the rest looked up from reference TRBV7-2 and TRBJ1-5, is GAGVSQSPSNKVTEKGKDVELRCDPISGHTALYWYRQSLGQGLEFLIYFQGNSAPDKSGLPSDRFSAERTGGSVSTLTIQRTQQEDSAVYLCASKPTGGTNQPQHFGDGTRLSIL.

The chain recombines TRBV15 with TRBJ2-5; a weak D match, TRBD1 (6 bases). With 5 bases removed from V and 2 bases from J, the gap between germline ends came to 9 bases. Germline CDR1 reads LNHNV; CDR2 reads YYDKDF (reference sequence). The CDR3 runs 13 residues. The CDR3 protein is CATSARGQETQYF. CDR3 nucleotides: TGTGCCACCAGCGCTAGGGGGCAAGAGACCCAGTACTTC. The variable domain in full, completed from reference TRBV15 and TRBJ2-5, reads DAMVIQNPRYQVTQFGKPVTLSCSQTLNHNVMYWYQQKSSQAPKLLFHYYDKDFNNEADTPDNFQSRRPNTSFCFLDIRSPGLGDTAMYLCATSARGQETQYFGPGTRLLVL.